Given below is one T cell receptor (beta chain) in context. The antigen remains unidentified. This entry belongs to a study of T cell responses to AZD1222 COVID-19 vaccine. Findings and caveats of the study: Vaccination with two AZD1222 doses was followed by a rise in Spike-specific TCR breadth and depth.

This table comes from immunoSEQ multiplex PCR, and its TCRdb copy is limited to in-frame clones, with some not included. The sample records 150,000 to 200,000 clones, 91% being singletons. The sequence derives from an adult who received the AZD1222 COVID-19 vaccine. Sequenced material: peripheral blood, taken 28 days after the second AZD1222 dose.

CDR3 amino acids: CASSLVLGGENIQYF. CDR3 DNA: TGTGCCAGCAGCTTAGTGCTGGGTGGGGAAAACATTCAGTACTTC. The chain carries TRBV7-2 and TRBJ2-4, with unresolved D. Germline CDR1 reads SGHTA; CDR2 reads FQGNSA. The CDR3 has 15 residues. The ends were cut back, 1 base at V and 5 bases at J, with 12 bases in the middle.